This T cell receptor beta chain was sequenced for a study of technical replicates of blood from several donors. The V gene's germline CDR1 is SGHRS and CDR2 YFSETQ. The CDR3 consists of 15 residues. V lost 0 bases to trimming and J lost 5 bases, with 14 bases between them. The protocol was immunoSEQ multiplex PCR, while the TCRdb copy is restricted to in-frame clones and leaves out a portion. The data contain fewer than 70,000 clones, 70% to 90% of them singletons. This receptor was identified in a human donor in good health. Some clones in this sample may be carry-over from other donors' samples. The sample was PBMCs. The chain uses TRBV5-1 and TRBJ2-5; no firm D call. The CDR3 sequence is CASSLAVLQWETQYF. In DNA form, the CDR3 reads TGCGCCAGCAGCTTGGCCGTACTCCAATGGGAGACCCAGTACTTC.